Listed below are T cell receptor beta chains from one sample, sequenced in a study of beta chain features in type 1 diabetes. Assay: immunoSEQ multiplex PCR; the TCRdb copy retains only in-frame clones and omits some. The repertoire has 300,000 to 450,000 clones, over 9.5% of them found once; the top ten carry 0.0095% to 0.013%. Sequenced: naive CD4+ T cells from blood. These receptors all come from a woman between 18 and 29 years old with type 1 diabetes. Each CDR3 is given with its conserved first and last residue. The D gene is left open where the match is weak. For some rows the clone size is stated as once, few or many, or as a class when expanded; others skip it.

few TRBJ1-2 TRBV9 15 . TGTGCCAGCACCCGCGGGACCGACGGAGGGTATGGCTACACCTTC CASTRGTDGGYGYTF
few TRBJ2-2 TRBV5-1 13 . TGCGCCACAACAGTGCTGAACACCGGGGAGCTGTTTTTT CATTVLNTGELFF
few TRBJ2-3 TRBV7-2 15 . TGTGCCAGCAGCTTAGTAGCAGGACACACAGATACGCAGTATTTT CASSLVAGHTDTQYF
. TRBJ2-5 TRBV5-1 14 TRBD2 TGCGCCAGCAGCCCCCGTTTCGCGGGAGGAGTTTGGTACTTC CASSPRFAGGVWYF
few TRBJ1-6 TRBV6-1 14 . TGTGCCAGCAGTGAAGTCGAGCGGTATACACCCCTCCACTTT CASSEVERYTPLHF
. TRBJ1-2 TRBV19 14 . TGTGCCAGTAGTATTGCAACTTCTCGGCGGGGCTACACCTTC CASSIATSRRGYTF
. TRBJ1-2 TRBV19 13 . TGTGCCAGTAGTATGAGGTCGCAGGGCGGCTACACCTTC CASSMRSQGGYTF
. TRBJ2-5 TRBV27 14 . TGTGCCAGCAGTTTGGAACAGGGCGGAGAGACCCAGTACTTC CASSLEQGGETQYF
few TRBJ1-1 TRBV4-3 15 TRBD1 TGCGCCAGCAGCCAGACAGGGCGCGAAAACACTGAAGCTTTCTTT CASSQTGRENTEAFF
few TRBJ2-7 TRBV4-3 15 TRBD2 TGCGCCAGCAGCCTTAGCGGGAGGGCTTCCTACGAGCAGTACTTC CASSLSGRASYEQYF
. TRBJ1-1 TRBV27 13 . TGTGCCAGCAGTAACGGACTTAGAGATGAAGCTTTCTTT CASSNGLRDEAFF
few TRBJ2-7 TRBV7-8 15 TRBD2 TGTGCCAGCAGCCTAGAGCGGGGGCGCGGCTACGAGCAGTACTTC CASSLERGRGYEQYF
. TRBJ2-7 TRBV6-5 15 . TGTGCCAGCAGTTACTCTGCCCGGGAAGCCTACGAGCAGTACTTC CASSYSAREAYEQYF
. TRBJ1-2 TRBV30 14 . TGTGCCTGGAGTTACGGGACTCCCAACTATGGCTACACCTTC CAWSYGTPNYGYTF
. TRBJ2-5 TRBV19 13 . TGTGCCAGTAGTACGACGACTTGGGAGACCCAGTACTTC CASSTTTWETQYF
. TRBJ1-6 TRBV7-2 14 . TGTGCCAGCAGCTTAGTGGTCAGGGATTCACCCCTCCACTTT CASSLVVRDSPLHF
. TRBJ2-7 TRBV5-6 14 TRBD1 TGTGCCAGCAGCTGGATGGACAGGGTTTACGAGCAGTACTTC CASSWMDRVYEQYF
few TRBJ2-5 TRBV23-1 13 . TGCGCCAGCTGCCCGGTTCACCAAGAGACCCAGTACTTC CASCPVHQETQYF
few TRBJ1-5 TRBV30 15 TRBD1 TGTGCCTGGAGCCCCGGGACAGACTTTAATCAGCCCCAGCATTTT CAWSPGTDFNQPQHF
few TRBJ1-1 TRBV11-3 14 TRBD1 TGTGCCAGCAGCCCTGGACAGGGTAGGAGTGAAGCTTTCTTT CASSPGQGRSEAFF
. TRBJ1-2 TRBV5-1 13 TRBD1 TGCGCCAGCAGCCCTACGACAGGGGGCGGCTACACCTTC CASSPTTGGGYTF
few TRBJ2-7 TRBV9 12 . TGTGCCAGCAGTAGCGGACCCTACGAGCAGTACTTC CASSSGPYEQYF
few TRBJ1-1 TRBV7-2 14 TRBD1 TGTGCCAGCAGCTTACTGCAGGGGGGTACTGAAGCTTTCTTT CASSLLQGGTEAFF
few TRBJ2-1 TRBV7-2 15 TRBD2 TGTGCCAGCAGCTTGACTAGCGGGGGGACTAATGAGCAGTTCTTC CASSLTSGGTNEQFF
. TRBJ2-1 TRBV20-1 11 . TGCAGTGCTAGAGTTCCCGGTGAGCAGTTCTTC CSARVPGEQFF
. TRBJ2-5 TRBV14 16 TRBD2 TGTGCCAGCAGCCAAGGACTAGCGAGTCACCAAGAGACCCAGTACTTC CASSQGLASHQETQYF
few TRBJ2-1 TRBV2 14 TRBD2 TGTGCCAGCAGTGATGCGGGAGCCTACAATGAGCAGTTCTTC CASSDAGAYNEQFF
. TRBJ2-7 TRBV7-2 16 TRBD1 TGTGCCAGCAGCGTTCGGGGCAGGGGGCGACCCTACGAGCAGTACTTC CASSVRGRGRPYEQYF
. TRBJ2-1 TRBV12-5 14 . TGTGCTAGTGGTTTCGGACAGATGAACAATGAGCAGTTCTTC CASGFGQMNNEQFF
few TRBJ2-1 TRBV7-2 14 . TGTGCCAGCAGCAGCTCGAGGGTCTACAATGAGCAGTTCTTC CASSSSRVYNEQFF
. TRBJ1-1 TRBV18 14 TRBD1 TGTGCCAGCCGCTGGACAGGGGAGAACACTGAAGCTTTCTTT CASRWTGENTEAFF
. TRBJ2-6 TRBV27 17 . TGTGCCAGCAGTCAAACGACAGATATTCCAGGGGCCAACGTCCTGACTTTC CASSQTTDIPGANVLTF
. TRBJ2-1 TRBV9 16 TRBD1 TGTGCCAGCAGCGTAGGGGGACAGGCCCTCTACAATGAGCAGTTCTTC CASSVGGQALYNEQFF